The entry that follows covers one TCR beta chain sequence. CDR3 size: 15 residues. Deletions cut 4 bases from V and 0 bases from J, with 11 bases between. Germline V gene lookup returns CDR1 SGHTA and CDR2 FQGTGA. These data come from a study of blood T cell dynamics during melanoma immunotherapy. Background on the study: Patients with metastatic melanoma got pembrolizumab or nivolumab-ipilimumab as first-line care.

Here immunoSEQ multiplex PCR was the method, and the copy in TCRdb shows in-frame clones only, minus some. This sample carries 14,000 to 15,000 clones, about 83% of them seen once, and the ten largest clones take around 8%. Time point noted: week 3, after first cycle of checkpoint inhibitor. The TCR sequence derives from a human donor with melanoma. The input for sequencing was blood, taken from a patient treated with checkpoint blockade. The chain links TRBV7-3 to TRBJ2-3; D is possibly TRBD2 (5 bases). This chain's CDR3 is CASSYLGGSTDTQYF. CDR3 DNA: TGTGCCAGCAGCTATTTGGGCGGGAGCACAGATACGCAGTATTTT. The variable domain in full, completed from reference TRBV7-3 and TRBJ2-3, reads GAGVSQTPSNKVTEKGKYVELRCDPISGHTALYWYRQSLGQGPEFLIYFQGTGAADDSGLPNDRFFAVRPEGSVSTLKIQRTERGDSAVYLCASSYLGGSTDTQYFGPGTRLTVL.